Sequencing of this TCR beta chain was carried out in a study of glioma-infiltrating T cells. TCR alpha and beta CDR3 regions were amplified from RNA using iRepertoire nested multiplex PCR. A single record per CDR3 protein comes from TCRdb applying MiXCR to the multiplex PCR reads. The repertoire has 17,000 or so distinct CDR3 sequences, roughly 64% of them found once; the top ten carry roughly 40%. Study conclusions and caveats: CDR3 overlap between tissue and blood was very small. Gliomas, especially low-grade, showed above-expected tissue-blood divergence; non-neoplastic patients showed below.

This clonotype has a handful of counts. The target antigen is unknown. Trimming removed 2 bases from V and 2 bases from J, with 11 bases in between. Germline V gene data show CDR1 as MNHEY and CDR2 as SVGEGT. This CDR3 contains 15 residues. Sequencing was carried out using glioma tissue, nonneoplastic brain tissue, or PBMCs (not recorded which). This rearrangement joins TRBV6-2 or TRBV6-3 to TRBJ2-3, with a possible D match to TRBD1 (5 bases). The receptor comes from a human donor with low-grade glioma or glioblastoma, undergoing nonglioma brain surgery, or in good health (not recorded which). CDR3 bases: TGTGCCAGCAGTTACCCTCGACAGTTCACAGATACGCAGTATTTT. Translating it yields CASSYPRQFTDTQYF.